Each of the 29 T cell receptor beta chains below was sequenced from the same sample in a study of blood T cell repertoires in COVID-19. The method was immunoSEQ multiplex PCR; TCRdb's version includes in-frame clones alone and lacks a portion of them. The sample has 150,000 to 200,000 clones, more than 75% seen once. Sequenced: PBMCs or T cells enriched from blood (not recorded which). These receptors were taken from a woman aged 50 to 60 with acute COVID-19.

The gene calls are TRBV9 and TRBJ2-1; 7 bases are a match to TRBD2. The CDR3 totals 16 residues. Germline V CDR1 and CDR2: SGDLS, YYNGEE. J was trimmed by 0 bases and V by 3 bases; bases with no gene match: 6. The CDR3 spells CASSDRAGSSYNEQFF. Written as DNA, the CDR3 is TGTGCCAGCAGCGACAGAGCGGGGAGCTCCTACAATGAGCAGTTCTTC.

The chain uses TRBV5-6 and TRBJ2-1; 9 positions agree with TRBD2. V trimming: 4 bases; J trimming: 6 bases; junction bases outside the gene matches: 11. The CDR3 has 16 amino acids. Germline V lookup: CDR1 SGHDT, CDR2 YYEEEE. The CDR3 loop is CASSRQGRGGLNEQFF. The CDR3 region has the DNA TGTGCCAGCAGCCGGCAAGGGCGGGGGGGCCTCAATGAGCAGTTCTTC.

This chain joins TRBV6-1 and TRBJ1-2; 7 positions agree with TRBD1. Germline CDR1 reads MNHNS; CDR2 reads SASEGT. This CDR3 is 14 amino acids long. V shed 1 base and J 5 bases; nucleotides not matched to a gene: 4. CDR3 sequence (DNA): TGTGCCAGCAGTGAAGGGGTGACAGGGTATGGCTACACCTTC. Protein product: CASSEGVTGYGYTF.

The gene calls are TRBV6-5 and TRBJ1-5; possibly TRBD1 for D (6 bases). Trimming shortened V by 7 bases and J by 10 bases, and 23 bases separated the two germline ends. Looked up from germline, CDR1 is MNHEY and CDR2 is SVGAGI. This CDR3 spans 15 amino acids. The CDR3 DNA is TGTGCCAGCATTGGCGGGGGCGATGGGCGCCTTCCCCAGCATTTT. This encodes CASIGGGDGRLPQHF.

The chain combines TRBV7-8 with TRBJ1-5; D remains ambiguous. The CDR3 runs to 15 residues. V lost 5 bases and J lost 5, with 16 bases in between. Per the germline V gene, CDR1 is SGHVS and CDR2 is FQNEAQ. The CDR3 region has the DNA TGTGCCAGCAGCGCTGGCGGGCCCAGCGATCAGCCCCAGCATTTT. Translating it yields CASSAGGPSDQPQHF.

The chain links TRBV4-2 to TRBJ2-2, with 10 bases fitting TRBD2. From germline, CDR1 is LGHNA and CDR2 YNFKEQ. V gave up 5 bases and J gave up 6 bases; unmatched junction bases: 9. CDR3 length: 16 residues. The CDR3 protein is CASSISGGAFAGELFF. As DNA, the CDR3 is TGTGCCAGCAGCATCAGCGGGGGGGCATTTGCCGGGGAGCTGTTTTTT.

The chain couples TRBV4-1 to TRBJ2-2; no reliable D call. The V end lost 1 base, the J end lost 1 base, and 10 bases lay between the germline ends. The CDR3 is 16 amino acids. Germline V lookup: CDR1 MGHRA, CDR2 YSYEKL. The CDR3 DNA sequence: TGCGCCAGCAGCCAAGGGGTGCCGGGGAACACCGGGGAGCTGTTTTTT. Protein sequence: CASSQGVPGNTGELFF.

The V and J genes are TRBV20-1 and TRBJ2-4, with 7 bases that match TRBD2. This CDR3 has 16 amino acids. Germline V lookup: CDR1 DFQATT, CDR2 SNEGSKA (reference sequence). The trim removed 3 bases at V and 3 bases at J, leaving 11 bases unmatched. As DNA, the CDR3 is TGCAGTGCTAGTTTCGGGGCCTCGGGAGGCAAAAACATTCAGTACTTC. It encodes CSASFGASGGKNIQYF.

The chain joins TRBV7-2 to TRBJ1-2, with TRBD1 as a possible D gene (5 bases). The germline gives CDR1 SGHTA, CDR2 FQGNSA. The CDR3 is 14 amino acids. V lost 0 bases and J 4 bases, leaving 9 bases between the germline ends. CDR3 DNA sequence: TGTGCCAGCAGCTTAGCGGGGCCGGTCTATGGCTACACCTTC. It yields the protein CASSLAGPVYGYTF.

CDR3 bases: TGTGCCAGCAGCTTCTCCCGGGGGGACACTGAAGCTTTCTTT. As protein: CASSFSRGDTEAFF. The chain carries TRBV7-6 and TRBJ1-1; possible D gene TRBD1, 5 bases. Germline V CDR1 and CDR2: SGHVS, FNYEAQ. The CDR3 loop spans 14 amino acids. V lost 3 bases and J lost 3, with 11 bases in between.

The gene calls are TRBV11-2 and TRBJ1-2; 12 bases line up with TRBD1. Trimming removed 5 bases from V and 6 bases from J; junction bases left unmatched: 10. Germline values: CDR1 SGHAT, CDR2 FQNNGV. The CDR3 is made up of 16 amino acids. In DNA form, the CDR3 reads TGTGCCAGCAGCGTTTCGGTGGGACAGGGGGCGGATGGCTACACCTTC. It specifies CASSVSVGQGADGYTF.

The V gene is TRBV23-1, the J gene TRBJ1-3; D remains ambiguous. TRBV23-1 is identified as an open reading frame with a role that is uncertain. CDR3 size: 16 residues. Trimming shortened V by 0 bases and J by 0 bases, and 9 bases separated the two germline ends. The CDR3 region is CASSQSHSYSGNTIYF. In DNA form, the CDR3 reads TGCGCCAGCAGTCAATCCCACAGCTACTCTGGAAACACCATATATTTT.

The V call is TRBV5-1, the J call TRBJ1-4, with 8 nucleotides matching TRBD1. CDR1 SGHRS and CDR2 YFSETQ come from the germline V gene. Trimming took 4 bases from V and 7 from J; bases not matched to a gene: 9. The CDR3 has 15 amino acids. DNA of the CDR3: TGCGCCAGCAGCGCAGGGGGCGCAGGGACTGAAAAACTGTTTTTT. Its translation: CASSAGGAGTEKLFF.

The genes are TRBV5-4 and TRBJ2-4; D may be TRBD2 (6 bases). V lost 9 bases and J 1 base, leaving 29 bases between the germline ends. The CDR3 totals 19 residues. The germline V gene has CDR1 SGHNT and CDR2 YYREEE (reference sequence). CDR3 sequence: CATPWGDFVGTLAKNIQYF. The CDR3 nucleotides are TGTGCCACCCCATGGGGGGACTTCGTGGGAACCCTGGCCAAAAACATTCAGTACTTC.

The J gene is TRBJ1-5, the V gene TRBV19, with TRBD1 matching over 7 bases. The CDR3 consists of 19 residues. Germline lookup yields CDR1 LNHDA and CDR2 SQIVND (reference sequence). V gave up 3 bases and J gave up 2 bases; unmatched junction bases: 16. The CDR3 nucleotides read TGTGCCAGTAGTATTTTGGGGGGACAGCCCGGTATAGGCAATCAGCCCCAGCATTTT. It specifies CASSILGGQPGIGNQPQHF.

This sequence joins TRBV28 and TRBJ1-5, with D hard to call. The V end lost 5 bases, the J end lost 7 bases, and 9 bases lay between the germline ends. In germline, CDR1 is MDHEN, CDR2 SYDVKM. The CDR3 length is 12 residues. The DNA for the CDR3 is TGTGCCAGCAGTGGGGAGTGGCAGCCCCAGCATTTT. It specifies CASSGEWQPQHF. Looking up the rest from reference TRBV28 and TRBJ1-5 gives the full variable domain: DVKVTQSSRYLVKRTGEKVFLECVQDMDHENMFWYRQDPGLGLRLIYFSYDVKMKEKGDIPEGYSVSREKKERFSLILESASTNQTSMYLCASSGEWQPQHFGDGTRLSIL.

This rearrangement joins TRBV18 to TRBJ2-1, with 8 bases that match TRBD2. Trimming took 3 bases from V and 2 from J; bases not matched to a gene: 6. The CDR3 covers 16 residues. CDR1 is KGHSH and CDR2 is LQKENI in the germline V gene. The DNA for the CDR3 is TGTGCCAGCTCACCCACCGGGGGGGCCCCCTACAATGAGCAGTTCTTC. It encodes CASSPTGGAPYNEQFF.

The V call is TRBV9, the J call TRBJ1-4, with a possible D match to TRBD1 (5 bases). V was trimmed by 3 bases and J by 3 bases, leaving 15 bases between them. This CDR3 region has 16 residues. Germline V lookup: CDR1 SGDLS, CDR2 YYNGEE. The CDR3, as DNA: TGTGCCAGCAGCGGAAGGAGGGGTGGTGCTAATGAAAAACTGTTTTTT. Translated, it gives CASSGRRGGANEKLFF.

As to this clone: An end of the junction does not agree with germline; a read error may underlie this. This chain connects TRBV3-1 (or the pseudogene TRBV3-2) to TRBJ1-2; 9 positions match TRBD1. Germline CDR1 LGHDT, CDR2 YNNKEL (reference sequence). The CDR3 has 16 amino acids. The CDR3 DNA sequence: TGTGCCAGCAGCCAAGAAGGCACGGACAGGGGCGCGGGAGGGGTCTTC. Amino acid sequence: CASSQEGTDRGAGGVF.

About this clone itself: Relative to the germline gene, one junction end is altered; a read error may explain this. The CDR3 region is CASSQGAASDDLAF. Here the CDR3 DNA reads TGCGCCAGCAGCCAAGGAGCGGCGTCAGACGACCTCGCCTTC. The chain is built from TRBV4-3 and TRBJ1-2, with D uncertain. Germline CDR1 is LGHNA and CDR2 is YSLEER. The CDR3 is 14 amino acids.

The chain is built from TRBV18 and TRBJ1-2; D is possibly TRBD1 (5 bases). The CDR3 sequence is 11 residues long. Germline V gives CDR1 KGHSH, CDR2 LQKENI. V was clipped by 5 bases and J by 6 bases, with 7 bases between them. CDR3 nucleotide sequence: TGTGCCAGCTCAACGGGGGATGGCTACACCTTC. It is translated as CASSTGDGYTF. Complete variable domain (other parts from reference TRBV18 and TRBJ1-2): NAGVMQNPRHLVRRRGQEARLRCSPMKGHSHVYWYRQLPEEGLKFMVYLQKENIIDESGMPKERFSAEFPKEGPSILRIQQVVRGDSAAYFCASSTGDGYTFGSGTRLTVV.

This clone has only one observation. This chain connects TRBV28 to TRBJ1-5, with D uncertain. Trimming pared 2 bases from V and 10 bases from J, leaving 12 bases between. This CDR3 has 13 residues. CDR1 and CDR2 (germline): MDHEN, SYDVKM. The CDR3 DNA reads as TGTGCCAGCAGTTTAGTTAGTAAACGACCCCAGCATTTT. It codes for CASSLVSKRPQHF.

This chain links TRBV21-1 with TRBJ1-4. TRBV21-1 is noted as a pseudogene. This CDR3 contains 12 residues. This CDR3 reads CASSRNEEKLFF. CDR3 nucleotides: TGTGCCAGCAGCCGAAACGAGGAAAAACTGTTTTTT.

This clone was detected once. The V call is TRBV3-1 (or the pseudogene TRBV3-2), the J call TRBJ1-4; D not resolved. The V end lost 1 base, the J end lost 8 bases, and 23 bases lay between the germline ends. CDR3 length equals 18 residues. Germline CDR1 and CDR2: LGHDT and YNNKEL (reference sequence). CDR3 sequence: CASSQAPTLARVREKLFF. CDR3 in DNA: TGTGCCAGCAGCCAAGCCCCCACGCTGGCGCGGGTACGCGAAAAACTGTTTTTT.

This clone was observed a single time. The chain carries TRBV4-1 and TRBJ1-2; D gene uncertain. Germline-derived CDR1 and CDR2 are MGHRA and YSYEKL. Trimming left V 1 base short and J 7 bases short, with 13 bases between. This CDR3 is 14 amino acids long. As DNA, the CDR3 is TGCGCCAGCAGCCAAGTAGGTGCTGGGCGTGGCTACACCTTC. This encodes CASSQVGAGRGYTF.

The V and J genes are TRBV5-4 and TRBJ1-1; 7 bases fit TRBD1. CDR3 length: 16 residues. Germline values: CDR1 SGHNT, CDR2 YYREEE (reference sequence). The ends lost 0 bases at V and 2 bases at J; junction bases unmatched: 7. CDR3 amino acids: CASSLVQGEKNTEAFF. DNA for the CDR3: TGTGCCAGCAGCTTGGTTCAGGGGGAAAAAAACACTGAAGCTTTCTTT. The whole variable domain, filled in from reference TRBV5-4 and TRBJ1-1, reads ETGVTQSPTHLIKTRGQQVTLRCSSQSGHNTVSWYQQALGQGPQFIFQYYREEENGRGNFPPRFSGLQFPNYSSELNVNALELDDSALYLCASSLVQGEKNTEAFFGQGTRLTVV.

This chain uses TRBV18 with TRBJ2-4; 8 positions match TRBD2. The V gene end was trimmed by 0 bases and the J gene end by 5 bases; junction bases not matched to a gene: 6. CDR1 is KGHSH, CDR2 LQKENI, per germline. The CDR3 sequence is 16 residues long. The CDR3 DNA reads as TGTGCCAGCTCACCACCCTACGGGGGGGGCCAAAACATTCAGTACTTC. Amino acid sequence: CASSPPYGGGQNIQYF. Drawing the rest from reference TRBV18 and TRBJ2-4, the complete variable domain is NAGVMQNPRHLVRRRGQEARLRCSPMKGHSHVYWYRQLPEEGLKFMVYLQKENIIDESGMPKERFSAEFPKEGPSILRIQQVVRGDSAAYFCASSPPYGGGQNIQYFGAGTRLSVL.

This chain joins TRBV2 and TRBJ2-3; TRBD1 matches 7 bases. Per the germline V gene, CDR1 is SNHLY and CDR2 is FYNNEI. The V gene end was trimmed by 4 bases and the J gene end by 3 bases; junction bases not matched to a gene: 7. The CDR3 runs 15 residues. Here the CDR3 reads CASSGQGVGTDTQYF. The CDR3 DNA reads as TGTGCCAGCAGTGGGCAGGGGGTAGGAACAGATACGCAGTATTTT.

The rearrangement joins TRBV12-2 to TRBJ1-5; TRBD1 reflects the table's D call only, with no check against the DNA. TRBV12-2 is flagged as a pseudogene. The CDR3 is 16 residues long. The CDR3 DNA reads as TGTGCAAGTCGCTTAGAACCCAGCAGGGGCAATCAGCCCCAGCATTTT. It codes for CASRLEPSRGNQPQHF.